Each of the 26 T cell receptor beta chains below was sequenced from the same sample in a study of blood T cell repertoires in COVID-19. The assay was immunoSEQ multiplex PCR, and TCRdb's table has in-frame clones only and misses some. The data show some 160,000 clones, about 80% seen once. Sequences were obtained from peripheral blood. These receptors all stem from an elderly woman with acute or convalescent COVID-19.

The chain is built from TRBV2 and TRBJ1-4, with TRBD1 matching over 9 bases. With V trimmed by 4 bases and J by 6 bases, 3 bases remained unmatched. The CDR3 runs 14 residues. Germline lookup yields CDR1 SNHLY and CDR2 FYNNEI. CDR3: CASSGGTGHEKLFF. In DNA, the CDR3 is TGTGCCAGCAGTGGAGGGACAGGGCATGAAAAACTGTTTTTT.

The chain is built from TRBV7-6 and TRBJ2-5, with D maybe TRBD2 (6 bases). The germline gives CDR1 SGHVS, CDR2 FNYEAQ. Trimming took 10 bases from V and 4 from J, leaving 7 bases between them. The CDR3 loop spans 10 amino acids. The CDR3 DNA reads as TGTGCCACAGCGGGAGAGACCCAGTACTTC. This gives the protein CATAGETQYF.

The rearrangement uses TRBV5-1 and TRBJ2-6, with a possible D match to TRBD1 (5 bases). Germline CDR1 SGHRS, CDR2 YFSETQ. Between the trimmed V and J ends, which lost 2 bases and 2 bases, there was a span of 5 bases. The CDR3 extends over 14 amino acids. CDR3 loop: CASSFRAGANVLTF. The CDR3 bases are TGCGCCAGCAGCTTCAGGGCTGGGGCCAACGTCCTGACTTTC.

This chain links TRBV28 with TRBJ1-5; 8 bases map to TRBD1. CDR1 is MDHEN, CDR2 SYDVKM, per germline. The CDR3 is 17 amino acids. V lost 5 bases to trimming and J lost 5 bases; unmatched junction nucleotides: 14. In DNA, the CDR3 is TGTGCCAGCAGTCGACCAGGACAGGGACCGGTTTATCAGCCCCAGCATTTT. Amino acids: CASSRPGQGPVYQPQHF.

The chain recombines TRBV7-9 with TRBJ2-7; D is uncertain. V was cut by 6 bases and J by 5 bases, with 8 bases left in between. Germline loops: CDR1 SEHNR, CDR2 FQNEAQ (reference sequence). The CDR3 is 11 residues long. CDR3 nucleotides: TGTGCCAGCAGTCTCCTTAACGAGCAGTACTTC. It is translated as CASSLLNEQYF. Variable domain in full (rest from reference TRBV7-9 and TRBJ2-7): DTGVSQNPRHKITKRGQNVTFRCDPISEHNRLYWYRQTLGQGPEFLTYFQNEAQLEKSRLLSDRFSAERPKGSFSTLEIQRTEQGDSAMYLCASSLLNEQYFGPGTRLTVT.

The chain employs TRBV3-1 (or the pseudogene TRBV3-2) and TRBJ2-2, with 11 bases aligning to TRBD2. There are 15 residues in the CDR3. From germline, CDR1 is LGHDT and CDR2 YNNKEL (reference sequence). The trim removed 8 bases at V and 6 bases at J, leaving 8 bases unmatched. Written as DNA, the CDR3 is TGTGCCAGCCGACTAGCGGGAAGGAGGTCCGGGGAGCTGTTTTTT. As protein: CASRLAGRRSGELFF.

The chain combines TRBV19 with TRBJ2-1; 12 positions agree with TRBD2. The germline gives CDR1 LNHDA, CDR2 SQIVND (reference sequence). J was trimmed by 6 bases and V by 6 bases; bases with no gene match: 3. The CDR3 is 14 residues long. The DNA for the CDR3 is TGTGCCAGTAGGAAACTAGCGGGAGGCAATGAGCAGTTCTTC. It specifies CASRKLAGGNEQFF.

V and J are TRBV6-6 and TRBJ2-7; tentatively, D is TRBD1 (5 bases). The CDR3 covers 13 residues. Trimming removed 6 bases at V and 7 bases at J, with 16 bases between. Germline CDR1 MNHNY, CDR2 SVGAGI (reference sequence). DNA of the CDR3: TGTGCCAGCAGACTGACAGAGAGCCTGGAGCAGTACTTC. Translation gives CASRLTESLEQYF.

This chain links TRBV5-1 with TRBJ1-4; D might be TRBD1 (6 bases). V was shortened by 4 bases and J by 0 bases, with 10 bases between the two germline ends. The CDR3 is 15 residues long. Germline values: CDR1 SGHRS, CDR2 YFSETQ. This CDR3 is CASSRTAATNEKLFF. Here the CDR3 DNA reads TGCGCCAGCAGCCGGACAGCTGCAACTAATGAAAAACTGTTTTTT.

This chain joins TRBV15 and TRBJ1-1; D is possibly TRBD1 (5 bases). V lost 0 bases, J lost 1 base, and 9 bases lay in between. Germline loops: CDR1 LNHNV, CDR2 YYDKDF (reference sequence). This CDR3 has 15 amino acids. In DNA, the CDR3 is TGTGCCACCAGCAGAGATCGGGGGGGGAACACTGAAGCTTTCTTT. The encoded protein is CATSRDRGGNTEAFF.

The chain joins TRBV3-1 (or the pseudogene TRBV3-2) to TRBJ1-4, with D uncertain. V lost 4 bases and J lost 0, with 6 bases in between. This CDR3 region has 14 residues. Germline V gene lookup returns CDR1 LGHDT and CDR2 YNNKEL (reference sequence). The CDR3 DNA sequence: TGTGCCAGCAGCCGTACAACAACTAATGAAAAACTGTTTTTT. This translates into CASSRTTTNEKLFF.

This chain uses TRBV9 with TRBJ2-2, with TRBD1 identical over 10 bases. Germline assignment: CDR1 SGDLS and CDR2 YYNGEE. This CDR3 spans 15 amino acids. After removal of 0 bases from V and 7 bases from J, the junction contained 3 bases not matched to a gene. The CDR3: CASSVGQGAVGELFF. As DNA, the CDR3 is TGTGCCAGCAGCGTAGGACAGGGGGCAGTCGGGGAGCTGTTTTTT.

V usage is TRBV2 and J usage is TRBJ1-4, with D perhaps TRBD1 (6 bases). With 2 bases removed from V and 1 base from J, the gap between germline ends came to 8 bases. The CDR3 length is 15 residues. Germline V gene lookup returns CDR1 SNHLY and CDR2 FYNNEI. The CDR3 DNA reads as TGTGCCAGCAGTGAAATGGGACAAACTAATGAAAAACTGTTTTTT. It encodes CASSEMGQTNEKLFF.

This chain links TRBV19 with TRBJ2-7; D might be TRBD1 (6 bases). The CDR3 is 15 residues long. The V end lost 0 bases, the J end lost 3 bases, and 12 bases lay between the germline ends. Germline CDR1 reads LNHDA; CDR2 reads SQIVND (reference sequence). CDR3 amino acids: CASSIDRGPNYEQYF. DNA for the CDR3: TGTGCCAGTAGTATAGACAGGGGCCCAAACTACGAGCAGTACTTC.

J is TRBJ1-1 and V is TRBV5-6, with 7 nucleotides matching TRBD1. With 4 bases clipped from V and 11 bases from J, the junction kept 14 bases outside the gene matches. CDR3 length: 14 residues. The germline V gene has CDR1 SGHDT and CDR2 YYEEEE. This CDR3 is CASSLDRNLMPAFF. Written as DNA, the CDR3 is TGTGCCAGCAGCCTGGACAGGAACCTGATGCCGGCTTTCTTT.

V and J are TRBV10-1 and TRBJ2-2; TRBD2 agrees at 7 bases. Losses at the gene ends were 5 bases for V and 7 bases for J; bases not matched to a gene: 7. CDR1 is WNHNN and CDR2 is SYGVQD in the germline V gene (reference sequence). This CDR3 is built from 14 residues. CDR3: CASSPLAQGGELFF. Written as DNA, the CDR3 is TGCGCCAGCAGTCCACTAGCGCAGGGCGGGGAGCTGTTTTTT.

The CDR3 region is CASSLGDFYGYTF. Written as DNA, the CDR3 is TGTGCCAGCAGCTTAGGTGACTTCTATGGCTACACCTTC. V usage is TRBV7-8 and J usage is TRBJ1-2; D ambiguous. The CDR3 consists of 13 residues. In germline, CDR1 is SGHVS, CDR2 FQNEAQ. V lost 1 base, J lost 4 bases, and 7 bases lay in between.

The CDR3 DNA reads as TGTGCCAGTAGCTTCCTCCGACAGGGGAATGAAAAACTGTTTTTT. It yields the protein CASSFLRQGNEKLFF. V gene TRBV19 combines with J gene TRBJ1-4; 8 nucleotides agree with TRBD1. This CDR3 has 15 residues. V shed 6 bases, J shed 5 bases, and the junction held 8 bases outside the gene matches. Per germline, CDR1 LNHDA and CDR2 SQIVND (reference sequence).

This chain uses TRBV5-1 with TRBJ2-2; D is perhaps TRBD1 (5 bases). Trimming stripped 7 bases from V and 6 bases from J, with 19 bases between. The CDR3 covers 15 residues. Germline values: CDR1 SGHRS, CDR2 YFSETQ. This CDR3 is CASSQGQGRSGELFF. In DNA, the CDR3 is TGCGCCAGCTCTCAAGGGCAGGGTCGGTCCGGGGAGCTGTTTTTT.

This chain joins TRBV19 and TRBJ1-6; 7 positions match TRBD1. Germline-derived CDR1 and CDR2 are LNHDA and SQIVND (reference sequence). The CDR3 runs 14 residues. Losses at the gene ends were 9 bases for V and 7 bases for J; bases not matched to a gene: 9. CDR3 amino acids: CASRSGTVNSPLHF. The CDR3 DNA is TGTGCCAGCCGATCCGGGACAGTCAATTCACCCCTCCACTTT.

V usage is TRBV2 and J usage is TRBJ2-7; TRBD1 aligns across 11 bases. V dropped 8 bases and J dropped 3; count of bases not matched to a gene: 3. Germline V CDR1 and CDR2: SNHLY, FYNNEI. This CDR3 comprises 13 residues. The DNA of the CDR3 is TGTGCCAGCGGGGGGACAGGGGGCTACGAGCAGTACTTC. Its translation: CASGGTGGYEQYF.

The V gene is TRBV28, the J gene TRBJ2-1, with 12 positions matching TRBD2. The CDR3 consists of 15 residues. Germline trimming cut 3 bases from V and 10 bases from J; bases unmatched to any gene: 7. Germline CDR1 MDHEN, CDR2 SYDVKM. The CDR3 nucleotides read TGTGCCAGCAGTTTCCTAGCGGGGGGGCCTAGCGAGCAGTTCTTC. Translating gives CASSFLAGGPSEQFF.

The chain combines TRBV7-9 with TRBJ2-6; D possibly corresponds to TRBD1 (6 bases). V lost 5 bases and J 2 bases, leaving 16 bases between the germline ends. There are 17 residues in the CDR3. Germline V gene data show CDR1 as SEHNR and CDR2 as FQNEAQ (reference sequence). The CDR3 DNA reads as TGTGCCAGCAGCCCAAGTCGCCCAGGGGCTGGGGCCAACGTCCTGACTTTC. Protein sequence: CASSPSRPGAGANVLTF.

The chain joins TRBV7-8 to TRBJ1-4; tentatively, D is TRBD1 (6 bases). Germline CDR1 reads SGHVS; CDR2 reads FQNEAQ. CDR3 size: 16 residues. Trimming took 0 bases from V and 0 from J, leaving 8 bases between them. CDR3 sequence (DNA): TGTGCCAGCAGCTTAGCAGGGGGATCAACTAATGAAAAACTGTTTTTT. This gives the protein CASSLAGGSTNEKLFF.

The gene calls are TRBV5-6 and TRBJ2-5; 7 bases agree with TRBD1. With V trimmed by 2 bases and J by 1 base, 8 bases remained unmatched. Looked up from germline, CDR1 is SGHDT and CDR2 is YYEEEE. This CDR3 contains 16 residues. The CDR3 protein is CASSFRQGGPQETQYF. DNA for the CDR3: TGTGCCAGCAGCTTCCGACAGGGCGGCCCCCAAGAGACCCAGTACTTC.

The chain uses TRBV6-4 and TRBJ1-3; weak D call: TRBD1 (6 bases). The CDR3 extends over 16 amino acids. V lost 5 bases, J lost 0 bases, and 14 bases lay in between. Germline lookup yields CDR1 MRHNA and CDR2 SNTAGT. CDR3 DNA sequence: TGTGCCAGCAGTATACAGGGATCTAGCTCTGGAAACACCATATATTTT. This codes for CASSIQGSSSGNTIYF.